This entry concerns a single T cell receptor beta chain. Its cognate antigen is unknown. The entry originates in a study of cytomegalovirus exposure and HLA in healthy donors. Study results and limitations: An assumption of roughly uniform sequencing depth across donors underlay the presence/absence analyses. TCR beta sequences numbering around 15,000 were associated with HLA alleles at 0.05 false discovery rate in a later analysis. Reports described diagnosis of cytomegalovirus status by the classifier as highly specific and sensitive. TCR beta V- and J-gene trimming was later associated with a missense DCLRE1C variant.

PCR amplification relied on 60 Vbeta primers (plus 13 Jbeta primers). Here immunoSEQ multiplex PCR was the method, and the copy in TCRdb shows in-frame clones only, minus some. Counted here are around 150,000 clones, roughly 80% occurring once; the ten biggest clones make up about 5.6%. Germline V gene data show CDR1 as SGHRS and CDR2 as YFSETQ. Between the trimmed V and J ends, which lost 0 bases and 1 base, there was a span of 5 bases. The CDR3 is 15 residues long. This chain connects TRBV5-1 to TRBJ2-6; D remains unclear. This clonotype was obtained from a man aged 25-45 years in good health and CMV-seropositive. The sequenced material came from PBMCs. CDR3 nucleotides: TGCGCCAGCAGCTTGGTGTCATCTGGGGCCAACGTCCTGACTTTC. This translates into CASSLVSSGANVLTF.